These 4 T cell receptor beta chains came from one sample sequenced in a study of T cells in Graves' hyperthyroidism and ophthalmopathy. Regions amplified from RNA transcripts were the TCR beta CDR3 regions. A first-round RT-PCR of the TCR CDR3 used the HTBI primer set. TCRdb itself ran the multiplex PCR reads through MiXCR, one entry per CDR3 protein. The data contain 600,000 or so distinct CDR3 sequences, 14% of them singletons. Sequencing was carried out using blood. The receptors shown here come from a woman in her fifties or sixties with Graves' ophthalmopathy.

The chain has TRBV19 and TRBJ1-4; possibly TRBD1 for D (6 bases). The V end lost 7 bases, the J end lost 8 bases, and 23 bases lay between the germline ends. The CDR3 length is 16 residues. From germline, CDR1 is LNHDA and CDR2 SQIVND (reference sequence). CDR3 residues: CASTLRGLKGHEKLFF. The CDR3 coding sequence is TGTGCCAGTACTCTAAGGGGGTTGAAGGGGCACGAAAAACTGTTTTTT.

The chain links TRBV6-1 to TRBJ2-4; D gene uncertain. The V gene lost 3 bases and the J gene lost 8 bases, with 11 bases spanning the gap. CDR1 is MNHNS, CDR2 SASEGT, per germline. The CDR3 covers 13 residues. The CDR3 sequence: CASSDSPADIQYF. CDR3 in DNA: TGTGCCAGCAGTGATAGCCCGGCGGACATTCAGTACTTC.

This rearrangement joins TRBV29-1 to TRBJ1-2; D gene unclear. Trimming removed 2 bases at V and 5 bases at J, with 6 bases between. This CDR3 region has 11 residues. Germline CDR1 SQVTM, CDR2 ANQGSEA. CDR3 sequence: CSVESIYGYTF. The CDR3 coding sequence is TGCAGCGTTGAAAGCATTTATGGCTACACCTTC.

This clonotype was observed many times. This CDR3 reads CASSLAQGNYNEQFF. The DNA of the CDR3 is TGTGCCAGCAGCTTAGCACAGGGGAACTACAATGAGCAGTTCTTC. The chain links TRBV11-3 to TRBJ2-1; 7 bases map to TRBD1. The ends lost 1 base at V and 3 bases at J; junction bases unmatched: 3. CDR3 length: 15 amino acids. Per germline, CDR1 SGHNT and CDR2 YENEEA.